The entry below gives a single T cell receptor (beta chain) sequence along with its context. Its antigen is not identified. At the DNA level, this CDR3 is encoded by other sequences in the same sample as well. This entry belongs to a study of cytomegalovirus exposure and HLA in healthy donors. Study-wide results and limits: Later analysis found that TCR beta chains associated with HLA were more clonally expanded than other, equally common chains. Some V segments could not be told apart, so they were left out, TRBV6-2 and TRBV6-3 among them. A prior analysis recorded that most TCR beta V segments were productive about 90% or about 30% of the time.

The PCR made use of 60 Vbeta and 13 Jbeta primers. Clones were sequenced by immunoSEQ multiplex PCR, and TCRdb holds only the in-frame ones, with some missing. Here the sample spans around 140,000 clones, approximately 82% being singletons. The germline CDR1 and CDR2 sequences are LNHDA and SQIVND (reference sequence). The length of the CDR3 is 14 residues. J gave up 0 bases and V 5 bases, and 4 bases lay outside the gene matches. The sequencing input was PBMCs. The rearrangement uses TRBV19 and TRBJ2-7; 7 nucleotides match TRBD1. The TCR was taken from a man aged 30 to 45 in good health and CMV-seropositive. CDR3 sequence: CASSPRDSSYEQYF. The CDR3 nucleotides are TGTGCCAGTAGTCCCCGGGACAGCTCCTACGAGCAGTACTTC.